One sample yielded the 28 T cell receptor beta chains listed below, sequenced in a study of cytomegalovirus exposure and HLA in healthy donors. PCR employed 60 Vbeta and 13 Jbeta primers. Measured with immunoSEQ multiplex PCR; TCRdb has only the in-frame clones, and not every one. The top ten clones hold 1.5% to 2% of a sample with about 150,000 clones, about 10% of them seen once. The sequenced sample consisted of PBMCs. Receptors were obtained from a man aged 50 to 60 in good health and CMV-seronegative.

In its sample, this clone was seen a few times. The rearrangement uses TRBV15 and TRBJ1-1; D remains unclear. Per germline, CDR1 LNHNV and CDR2 YYDKDF (reference sequence). The CDR3 consists of 15 residues. The germline V and J ends were trimmed by 1 base and 4 bases, with 13 bases remaining between them. In DNA, the CDR3 is TGTGCCACCAGCAGAGCGCCTTTCGGACTCACTGAAGCTTTCTTT. This sequence encodes CATSRAPFGLTEAFF.

The gene calls are TRBV18 and TRBJ2-1; 13 bases are a match to TRBD2. This CDR3 has 16 residues. Germline values: CDR1 KGHSH, CDR2 LQKENI. J was trimmed by 7 bases and V by 4 bases; bases with no gene match: 7. The CDR3 DNA follows: TGTGCCAGCTCACTACTCGGGACTAGCGGGATGAATGAGCAGTTCTTC. Protein sequence: CASSLLGTSGMNEQFF.

Note on this clone: Germline is not matched at one junction end, which may reflect a read error. The chain couples TRBV29-1 to TRBJ1-2, with 7 bases matching TRBD1. In germline, CDR1 is SQVTM, CDR2 ANQGSEA. This CDR3 comprises 12 residues. The CDR3 coding sequence is TGCAGCGCCGGCGACAGGGTGTATCACCTCGCCTTC. Amino acids: CSAGDRVYHLAF.

V is TRBV28 and J is TRBJ2-7; 9 bases are shared with TRBD1. Germline trimming cut 2 bases from V and 4 bases from J; bases unmatched to any gene: 6. The CDR3 contains 15 residues. The germline V gene has CDR1 MDHEN and CDR2 SYDVKM. The CDR3 sequence: CASSLEGTGIYEQYF. The CDR3 nucleotides read TGTGCCAGCAGTTTAGAGGGGACAGGGATTTACGAGCAGTACTTC.

This chain uses TRBV19 with TRBJ2-3; D gene ambiguous. The CDR3 length is 16 residues. The germline gives CDR1 LNHDA, CDR2 SQIVND (reference sequence). The V and J ends lost 1 base and 1 base respectively, with 12 bases between them. As DNA, the CDR3 is TGTGCCAGTAGTATAGTGGCGGCGCCTGGCACAGATACGCAGTATTTT. Amino acids: CASSIVAAPGTDTQYF.

The V gene is TRBV2, the J gene TRBJ2-5; 7 bases align to TRBD2. V gave up 5 bases and J gave up 5 bases; unmatched junction bases: 11. Germline V lookup: CDR1 SNHLY, CDR2 FYNNEI. The CDR3 loop spans 15 amino acids. CDR3 in amino acids: CASSPPGGEQETQYF. In DNA, the CDR3 is TGTGCCAGCAGTCCCCCTGGGGGGGAACAGGAGACCCAGTACTTC.

The rearrangement joins TRBV30 to TRBJ1-3; D is unclear. In germline, CDR1 is GTSNPN, CDR2 SVGIG (reference sequence). CDR3 length: 11 amino acids. V was trimmed by 5 bases and J by 7 bases, leaving 9 bases between them. The CDR3 coding sequence is TGTGCCTGGGGTTCCGGGAACACCATATATTTT. Translated, it gives CAWGSGNTIYF.

A remark on this clone: At one end the junction does not follow the germline gene, possibly because of a read error. The chain employs TRBV4-2 and TRBJ2-7; 8 bases are a match to TRBD2. The CDR3 sequence is 14 residues long. Germline CDR1 and CDR2: LGHNA and YNFKEQ. CDR3 sequence reads: CASRQAGAFREQYF. The DNA of the CDR3 is TGTGCCAGCAGACAAGCGGGAGCGTTCCGTGAGCAGTACTTC.

This clone was observed a handful of times. This chain links TRBV30 with TRBJ1-1; weak D call: TRBD1 (5 bases). The CDR3 contains 13 residues. Trimming left V 5 bases short and J 5 bases short, with 15 bases between. Germline V gene sequence: CDR1 GTSNPN, CDR2 SVGIG (reference sequence). CDR3 in DNA: TGTGCCTGGGCGAAGTCTCGGGGGACTGAAGCTTTCTTT. Translating gives CAWAKSRGTEAFF.

This clone was seen only a few times. The rearrangement joins TRBV29-1 to TRBJ2-5; perhaps TRBD2 as D (5 bases). Germline values: CDR1 SQVTM, CDR2 ANQGSEA. The CDR3 runs to 14 residues. Trimming took 4 bases from V and 5 from J, leaving 17 bases between them. Here the CDR3 reads CSVGIAHTQETQYF. CDR3 DNA: TGCAGCGTTGGGATAGCGCACACCCAGGAGACCCAGTACTTC.

This chain connects TRBV10-2 to TRBJ2-5; D call uncertain. The DNA end is a closer match to TRBJ2-7, so the J assignment may be wrong. This CDR3 comprises 13 residues. Germline V gives CDR1 WSHSY, CDR2 SAAADI. This CDR3 reads CASSLRNTYEQYF. The CDR3 nucleotides read TGCGCCAGCAGTCTGCGGAACACCTACGAGCAGTACTTC.

V and J are TRBV5-6 and TRBJ2-7; weak D call: TRBD1 (5 bases). V lost 0 bases and J 1 base, leaving 11 bases between the germline ends. CDR1 is SGHDT and CDR2 is YYEEEE in the germline V gene. This CDR3 has 15 amino acids. Here the CDR3 reads CASSLGREGSYEQYF. The CDR3 DNA follows: TGTGCCAGCAGCTTGGGCAGGGAAGGATCCTACGAGCAGTACTTC.

The V call is TRBV15, the J call TRBJ2-7; D may be TRBD1 (6 bases). With 4 bases removed from V and 9 bases from J, the gap between germline ends came to 10 bases. The CDR3 has 11 amino acids. Germline CDR1 LNHNV, CDR2 YYDKDF (reference sequence). DNA of the CDR3: TGTGCCACCAGCAACAGGGCTGGGCAGTACTTC. Protein sequence: CATSNRAGQYF.

The V call is TRBV2, the J call TRBJ1-5, with 9 positions matching TRBD1. Germline lookup yields CDR1 SNHLY and CDR2 FYNNEI. CDR3 length: 15 residues. V dropped 6 bases and J dropped 1; count of bases not matched to a gene: 4. The CDR3 DNA reads TGTGCCAGCAGGGAGGGACAGGGCAGCAATCAGCCCCAGCATTTT. It yields the protein CASREGQGSNQPQHF.

This clone occurred a few times. V usage is TRBV28 and J usage is TRBJ1-5; D possibly corresponds to TRBD1 (5 bases). Germline V lookup: CDR1 MDHEN, CDR2 SYDVKM. The CDR3 extends over 15 amino acids. The V end lost 6 bases, the J end lost 3 bases, and 15 bases lay between the germline ends. CDR3 in DNA: TGTGCCAGCAGAACTTCCGGACATTCCAATCAGCCCCAGCATTTT. Translated, it gives CASRTSGHSNQPQHF.

In this sample, this clone turned up a few times. The gene calls are TRBV6-5 and TRBJ2-1; 9 nucleotides align to TRBD1. The CDR3 covers 15 residues. Per the germline V gene, CDR1 is MNHEY and CDR2 is SVGAGI. Germline trimming cut 6 bases from V and 5 bases from J; bases unmatched to any gene: 8. The CDR3 is CASSLGTGINNEQFF. CDR3 sequence (DNA): TGTGCCAGCAGCTTAGGGACAGGGATTAACAATGAGCAGTTCTTC.

This clone was picked up a small number of times. The gene calls are TRBV29-1 and TRBJ2-2; a weak D match, TRBD2 (6 bases). V was shortened by 4 bases and J by 0 bases, with 12 bases between the two germline ends. Germline CDR1 is SQVTM and CDR2 is ANQGSEA. CDR3 length equals 15 residues. Written as DNA, the CDR3 is TGCAGCGTTGTCATGGGAGGTACGAACACCGGGGAGCTGTTTTTT. The encoded protein is CSVVMGGTNTGELFF.

The rearrangement uses TRBV28 and TRBJ2-1; 13 bases align to TRBD2. The CDR3 is made up of 17 amino acids. In germline, CDR1 is MDHEN, CDR2 SYDVKM. V lost 6 bases, J lost 3 bases, and 8 bases stayed unmatched. The CDR3 loop is CASRWTSGSRLYNEQFF. CDR3 DNA: TGTGCCAGCAGATGGACTAGCGGGAGTAGGCTCTACAATGAGCAGTTCTTC.

The chain links TRBV2 to TRBJ2-1; 13 positions agree with TRBD2. Germline loops: CDR1 SNHLY, CDR2 FYNNEI. J gave up 10 bases and V 7 bases, and 10 bases lay outside the gene matches. The CDR3 totals 15 residues. This CDR3 reads CASTYTSGGAGEQFF. The CDR3 region has the DNA TGTGCCAGCACTTATACTAGCGGGGGGGCGGGAGAGCAGTTCTTC. Looking up the rest from reference TRBV2 and TRBJ2-1 gives the full variable domain: EPEVTQTPSHQVTQMGQEVILRCVPISNHLYFYWYRQILGQKVEFLVSFYNNEISEKSEIFDDQFSVERPDGSNFTLKIRSTKLEDSAMYFCASTYTSGGAGEQFFGPGTRLTVL.

This clone was observed a few times. This chain uses TRBV10-1 with TRBJ2-3; 9 positions agree with TRBD1. The CDR3 totals 15 residues. In germline, CDR1 is WNHNN, CDR2 SYGVQD (reference sequence). V was clipped by 2 bases and J by 5 bases; unmatched bases: 5. CDR3 in amino acids: CASSEPGQGIDTQYF. CDR3 in DNA: TGCGCCAGCAGTGAGCCCGGACAGGGGATAGATACGCAGTATTTT.

A few counts support this clone. The V call is TRBV5-1, the J call TRBJ1-1; the D is unclear. The CDR3 length is 13 residues. V gave up 0 bases and J gave up 1 base, with 4 bases separating them. Germline V lookup: CDR1 SGHRS, CDR2 YFSETQ. The CDR3 DNA is TGCGCCAGCAGCTTGGGGCCGAACACTGAAGCTTTCTTT. Amino acid sequence: CASSLGPNTEAFF.

A few counts support this clone. V gene TRBV6-6 combines with J gene TRBJ2-1; 7 bases align to TRBD2. This CDR3 spans 14 amino acids. J lost 10 bases, V lost 7 bases, and 13 bases had no gene match. Germline CDR1 reads MNHNY; CDR2 reads SVGAGI (reference sequence). DNA for the CDR3: TGTGCCAGCATGGGGGACTATATCTTCGACGAGCAGTTCTTC. The encoded protein is CASMGDYIFDEQFF.

The V call is TRBV29-1, the J call TRBJ1-3, with unresolved D. The CDR3 has 13 amino acids. V was cut by 2 bases and J by 0 bases, with 5 bases left in between. The V gene's germline CDR1 is SQVTM and CDR2 ANQGSEA. This CDR3 is CSVENSSGNTIYF. CDR3 coding DNA: TGCAGCGTTGAAAACAGCTCTGGAAACACCATATATTTT.

In this sample, this clone turned up a few times. V and J are TRBV7-9 and TRBJ2-5, with D uncertain. CDR3 size: 15 residues. Trimming pared 4 bases from V and 2 bases from J, leaving 14 bases between. Germline V gene data show CDR1 as SEHNR and CDR2 as FQNEAQ (reference sequence). The CDR3 DNA reads TGTGCCAGCAGCTCTTCCTCCGGAGAACAAGAGACCCAGTACTTC. It is translated as CASSSSSGEQETQYF.

There are a few counts of this clone. The rearrangement joins TRBV27 to TRBJ2-7, with 8 nucleotides matching TRBD1. There are 15 residues in the CDR3. Germline trimming cut 4 bases from V and 1 base from J; bases unmatched to any gene: 6. Per germline, CDR1 MNHEY and CDR2 SMNVEV (reference sequence). CDR3 loop: CASSSAGQASYEQYF. The CDR3, as DNA: TGTGCCAGCAGTTCGGCGGGACAGGCTTCCTACGAGCAGTACTTC.

The chain recombines TRBV18 with TRBJ1-1; 11 bases map to TRBD1. Germline-derived CDR1 and CDR2 are KGHSH and LQKENI. Trimming at V came to 3 bases and at J to 1 base, leaving 7 bases not matched to a gene. The length of the CDR3 is 17 residues. CDR3 bases: TGTGCCAGCTCACCGGCGGACAGGGGGCTTTCGAACACTGAAGCTTTCTTT. The encoded protein is CASSPADRGLSNTEAFF. Based on the CDR3 plus reference TRBV18 and TRBJ1-1, the full variable domain is NAGVMQNPRHLVRRRGQEARLRCSPMKGHSHVYWYRQLPEEGLKFMVYLQKENIIDESGMPKERFSAEFPKEGPSILRIQQVVRGDSAAYFCASSPADRGLSNTEAFFGQGTRLTVV.

The chain employs TRBV5-1 and TRBJ2-3; D is uncertain. The CDR3 has 15 amino acids. CDR1 and CDR2 from the germline V gene are SGHRS and YFSETQ. The germline V and J ends were trimmed by 0 bases and 1 base, with 9 bases remaining between them. DNA for the CDR3: TGCGCCAGCAGCTTGGCTTGGCCTGGCACAGATACGCAGTATTTT. It is translated as CASSLAWPGTDTQYF.

This clone was observed a handful of times. The chain uses TRBV5-4 and TRBJ1-5, with D perhaps matching TRBD1 (6 bases). Germline lookup yields CDR1 SGHNT and CDR2 YYREEE (reference sequence). V gave up 4 bases and J gave up 5 bases, with 22 bases separating them. The CDR3 has 17 residues. CDR3 sequence: CASSAGIEKGVDQPQHF. The CDR3 bases are TGTGCCAGCAGCGCCGGGATAGAAAAGGGGGTTGATCAGCCCCAGCATTTT.